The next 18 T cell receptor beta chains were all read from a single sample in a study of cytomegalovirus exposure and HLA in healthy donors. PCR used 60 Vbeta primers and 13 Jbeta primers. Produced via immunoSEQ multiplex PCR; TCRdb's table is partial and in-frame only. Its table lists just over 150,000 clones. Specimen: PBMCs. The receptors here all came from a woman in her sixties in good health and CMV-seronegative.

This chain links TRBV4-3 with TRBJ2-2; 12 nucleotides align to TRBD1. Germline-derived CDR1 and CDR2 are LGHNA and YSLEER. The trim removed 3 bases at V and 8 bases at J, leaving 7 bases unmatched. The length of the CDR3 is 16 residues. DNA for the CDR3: TGCGCCAGCAGCCAGGGGGGGACAGGGGGCTTTGGGGAGCTGTTTTTT. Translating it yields CASSQGGTGGFGELFF.

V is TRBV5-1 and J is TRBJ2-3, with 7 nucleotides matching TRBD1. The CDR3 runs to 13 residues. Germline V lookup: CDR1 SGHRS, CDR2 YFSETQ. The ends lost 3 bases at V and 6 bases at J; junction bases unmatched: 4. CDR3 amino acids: CASSSQGMDTQYF. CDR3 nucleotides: TGCGCCAGCAGCTCACAGGGGATGGATACGCAGTATTTT.

The CDR3 loop is CAASGRSYEQYF. CDR3 sequence (DNA): TGTGCCGCCTCAGGAAGGTCCTACGAGCAGTACTTC. The rearrangement joins TRBV10-3 to TRBJ2-7, with unresolved D. V was trimmed by 11 bases and J by 1 base, leaving 12 bases between them. CDR3 length: 12 amino acids. The germline V gene encodes CDR1 ENHRY and CDR2 SYGVKD.

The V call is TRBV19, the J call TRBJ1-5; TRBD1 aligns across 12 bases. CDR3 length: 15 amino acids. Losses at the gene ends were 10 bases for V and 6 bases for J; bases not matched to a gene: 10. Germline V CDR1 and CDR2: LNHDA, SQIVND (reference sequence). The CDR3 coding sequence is TGTGCCACCGGGACAGGGGGCTCATTTGGTCAGCCCCAGCATTTT. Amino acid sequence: CATGTGGSFGQPQHF.

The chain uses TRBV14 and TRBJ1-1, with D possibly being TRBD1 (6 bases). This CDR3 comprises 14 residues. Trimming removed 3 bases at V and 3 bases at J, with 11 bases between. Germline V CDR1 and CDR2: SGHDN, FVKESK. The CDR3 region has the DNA TGTGCCAGCAGCCATATTGGGACACACACTGAAGCTTTCTTT. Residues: CASSHIGTHTEAFF.

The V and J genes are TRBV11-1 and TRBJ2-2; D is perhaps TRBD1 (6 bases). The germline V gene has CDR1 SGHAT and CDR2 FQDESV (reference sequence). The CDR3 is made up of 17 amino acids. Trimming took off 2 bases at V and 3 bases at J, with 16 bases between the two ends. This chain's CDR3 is CASSLSWGQKDTGELFF. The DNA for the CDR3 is TGTGCCAGCAGCTTAAGCTGGGGGCAGAAAGACACCGGGGAGCTGTTTTTT. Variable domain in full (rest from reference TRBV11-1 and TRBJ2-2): EAEVAQSPRYKITEKSQAVAFWCDPISGHATLYWYRQILGQGPELLVQFQDESVVDDSQLPKDRFSAERLKGVDSTLKIQPAELGDSAMYLCASSLSWGQKDTGELFFGEGSRLTVL.

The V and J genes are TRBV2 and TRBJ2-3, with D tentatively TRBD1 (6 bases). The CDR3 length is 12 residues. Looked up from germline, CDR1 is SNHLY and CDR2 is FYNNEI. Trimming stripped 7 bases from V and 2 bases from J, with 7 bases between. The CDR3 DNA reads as TGTGCCAGCAACAGGGTCACAGATACGCAGTATTTT. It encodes CASNRVTDTQYF.

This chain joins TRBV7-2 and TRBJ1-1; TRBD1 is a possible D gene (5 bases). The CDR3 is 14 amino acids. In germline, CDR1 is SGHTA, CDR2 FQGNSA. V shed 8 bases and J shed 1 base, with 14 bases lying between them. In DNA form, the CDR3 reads TGTGCCAGCCGCCTCTTAGGGGAGAACACTGAAGCTTTCTTT. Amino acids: CASRLLGENTEAFF.

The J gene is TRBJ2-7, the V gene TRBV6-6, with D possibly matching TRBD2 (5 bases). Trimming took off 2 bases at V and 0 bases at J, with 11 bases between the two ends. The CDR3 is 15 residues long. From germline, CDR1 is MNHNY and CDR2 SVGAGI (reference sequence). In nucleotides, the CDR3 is TGTGCCAGCAGTTACCCCGATGGAGGCTCCTACGAGCAGTACTTC. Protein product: CASSYPDGGSYEQYF.

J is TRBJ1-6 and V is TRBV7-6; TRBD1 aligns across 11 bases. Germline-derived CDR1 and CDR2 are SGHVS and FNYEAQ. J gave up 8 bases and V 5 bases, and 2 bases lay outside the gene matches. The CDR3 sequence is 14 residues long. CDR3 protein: CASSRTGGDSPLHF. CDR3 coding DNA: TGTGCCAGCAGCCGGACAGGGGGCGATTCACCCCTCCACTTT.

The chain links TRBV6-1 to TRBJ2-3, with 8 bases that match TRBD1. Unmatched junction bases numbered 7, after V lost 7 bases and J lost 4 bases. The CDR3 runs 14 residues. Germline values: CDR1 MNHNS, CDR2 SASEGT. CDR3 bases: TGTGCCAGCACACTTATGACAGGGGCAGATACGCAGTATTTT. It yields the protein CASTLMTGADTQYF.

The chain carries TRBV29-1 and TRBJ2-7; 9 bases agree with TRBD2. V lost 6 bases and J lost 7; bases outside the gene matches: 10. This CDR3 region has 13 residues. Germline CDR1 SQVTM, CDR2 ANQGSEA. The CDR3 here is CSVDSGGRGEQYF. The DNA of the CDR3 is TGCAGCGTGGATAGCGGGGGAAGAGGGGAGCAGTACTTC.

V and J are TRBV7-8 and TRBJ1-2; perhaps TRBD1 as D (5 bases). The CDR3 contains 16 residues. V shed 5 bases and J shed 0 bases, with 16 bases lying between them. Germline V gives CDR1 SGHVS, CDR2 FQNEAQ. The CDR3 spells CASSPDGGFSNYGYTF. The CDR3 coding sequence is TGTGCCAGCAGCCCAGATGGGGGGTTTTCTAACTATGGCTACACCTTC. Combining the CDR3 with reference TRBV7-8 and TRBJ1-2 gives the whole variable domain GAGVSQSPRYKVAKRGQDVALRCDPISGHVSLFWYQQALGQGPEFLTYFQNEAQLDKSGLPSDRFFAERPEGSVSTLKIQRTQQEDSAVYLCASSPDGGFSNYGYTFGSGTRLTVV.

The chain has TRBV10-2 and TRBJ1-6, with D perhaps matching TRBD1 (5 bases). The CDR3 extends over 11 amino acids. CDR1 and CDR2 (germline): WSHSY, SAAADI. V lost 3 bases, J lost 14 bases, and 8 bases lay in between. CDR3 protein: CASSDRGSLHF. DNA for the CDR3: TGCGCCAGCAGTGATAGGGGATCCCTCCACTTT.

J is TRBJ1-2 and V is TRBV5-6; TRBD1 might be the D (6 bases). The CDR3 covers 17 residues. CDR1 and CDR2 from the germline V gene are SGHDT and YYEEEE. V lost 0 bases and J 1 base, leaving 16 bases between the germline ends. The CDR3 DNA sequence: TGTGCCAGCAGCTTGGGATGGGGGCGCGACGGTAACTATGGCTACACCTTC. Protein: CASSLGWGRDGNYGYTF.

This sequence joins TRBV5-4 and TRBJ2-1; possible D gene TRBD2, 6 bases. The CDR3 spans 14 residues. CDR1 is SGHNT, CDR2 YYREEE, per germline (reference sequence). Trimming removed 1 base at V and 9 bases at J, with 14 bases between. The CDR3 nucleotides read TGTGCCAGCAGCTTGAGGGACTCCACAGGTGAGCAGTTCTTC. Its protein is CASSLRDSTGEQFF.

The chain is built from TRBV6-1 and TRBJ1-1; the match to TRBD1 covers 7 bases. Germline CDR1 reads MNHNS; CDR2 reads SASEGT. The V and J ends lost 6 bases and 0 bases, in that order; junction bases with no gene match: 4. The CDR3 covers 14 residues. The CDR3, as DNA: TGTGCCAGCAGGGACAGGCTTTTGAACACTGAAGCTTTCTTT. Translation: CASRDRLLNTEAFF.

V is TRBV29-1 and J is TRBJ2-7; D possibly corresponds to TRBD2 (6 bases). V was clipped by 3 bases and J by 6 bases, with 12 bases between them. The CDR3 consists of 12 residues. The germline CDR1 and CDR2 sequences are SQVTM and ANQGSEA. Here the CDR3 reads CSVEVGLGEQYF. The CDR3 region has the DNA TGCAGCGTTGAGGTGGGACTGGGCGAGCAGTACTTC.